The next 19 T cell receptor beta chains were all read from a single sample in a study of T cell repertoires in cytomegalovirus infection (dated by TCRdb to the late 2010s). Sequencing took place on an Illumina HiSeq 1500. The public reads were quality trimmed at Q25 with fastp and then assembled into clones with MiXCR by TCRdb, keeping productive beta chains. Every entry covers one CDR3 protein and lists the most common genes and DNA from its rows. This sample is represented by 700,000 to 900,000 distinct CDR3 sequences; around 29% of them were singletons. 13% of the sample comes from the top ten. Interpreted using the paper, the treatment or condition label stands for: in vitro stimulation with specific CMV peptide epitopes to enrich CMV-specific T cells. These receptors have no known antigen. The starting material was cultured CD8+ T cells from PBMCs, obtained from culture after CMV antigen stimulation. Receptors originate from a human donor in good health (CMV status not recorded). Some clones in this sample may be carry-over from other donors' samples.

This rearrangement joins TRBV27 to TRBJ2-1; D not resolved. The germline V and J ends were trimmed by 0 bases and 0 bases, with 9 bases remaining between them. The CDR3 totals 16 residues. The germline CDR1 and CDR2 sequences are MNHEY and SMNVEV (reference sequence). CDR3 sequence reads: CASSLSATYSYNEQFF. CDR3 in DNA: TGTGCCAGCAGTTTATCGGCCACCTACTCCTACAATGAGCAGTTCTTC.

V and J are TRBV7-9 and TRBJ1-3; maybe TRBD1 (6 bases). The CDR3 loop spans 15 amino acids. Germline CDR1 and CDR2: SEHNR and FQNEAQ (reference sequence). Trimming shortened V by 5 bases and J by 0 bases, and 11 bases separated the two germline ends. The CDR3 sequence: CASSGDRSSGNTIYF. The CDR3 DNA follows: TGTGCCAGCAGCGGCGACAGGAGCTCTGGAAACACCATATATTTT.

V usage is TRBV10-2 and J usage is TRBJ2-5; TRBD1 matches at 10 bases. Trimming cost V 0 bases and J 5 bases; bases outside gene matches: 9. The CDR3 is 17 residues long. Looked up from germline, CDR1 is WSHSY and CDR2 is SAAADI. The CDR3 DNA sequence: TGCGCCAGCAGTGAGTCGATCTGGGACAGGGGAGGGGAGACCCAGTACTTC. Translation gives CASSESIWDRGGETQYF.

This clonotype was seen a handful of times. The gene calls are TRBV7-2 and TRBJ1-4; TRBD1 matches 9 bases. V shed 3 bases, J shed 7 bases, and the junction held 6 bases outside the gene matches. The CDR3 spans 15 residues. The germline V gene has CDR1 SGHTA and CDR2 FQGNSA. The CDR3 DNA is TGTGCCAGCAGCTTCGCCGGGACAGGGAGTGAAAAACTGTTTTTT. Its protein product is CASSFAGTGSEKLFF.

This clonotype was detected a few times. CDR3 loop: CASSTSDPGRQTKLYGYTF. Written as DNA, the CDR3 is TGTGCCAGCAGCACCTCGGATCCCGGCAGACAGACCAAGCTCTATGGCTACACCTTC. The chain has TRBV7-6 and TRBJ1-2; possible D gene TRBD1, 5 bases. Germline CDR1 and CDR2: SGHVS and FNYEAQ. V shed 5 bases and J shed 4 bases, with 29 bases lying between them. The CDR3 consists of 19 residues. The variable domain in full, completed from reference TRBV7-6 and TRBJ1-2, reads GAGVSQSPRYKVTKRGQDVALRCDPISGHVSLYWYRQALGQGPEFLTYFNYEAQQDKSGLPNDRFSAERPEGSISTLTIQRTEQRDSAMYRCASSTSDPGRQTKLYGYTFGSGTRLTVV.

The chain carries TRBV6-2 or TRBV6-3 and TRBJ1-2; D gene unclear. CDR1 and CDR2 from the germline V gene are MNHEY and SVGEGT. V was shortened by 2 bases and J by 5 bases, with 9 bases between the two germline ends. The CDR3 sequence is 13 residues long. The CDR3 sequence is CASSYMEGYGYTF. Written as DNA, the CDR3 is TGTGCCAGCAGTTACATGGAGGGATATGGCTACACCTTC.

The chain links TRBV28 to TRBJ2-1, with D possibly being TRBD2 (5 bases). Trimming left V 3 bases short and J 9 bases short, with 12 bases between. From germline, CDR1 is MDHEN and CDR2 SYDVKM. The CDR3 is 13 residues long. As DNA, the CDR3 is TGTGCCAGCAGTTTCCGGGGTGTAAGTGAGCAGTTCTTC. It is translated as CASSFRGVSEQFF.

This clonotype turned up a few times. The chain carries TRBV7-6 and TRBJ1-2; 9 bases are a match to TRBD1. In germline, CDR1 is SGHVS, CDR2 FNYEAQ. V was pared by 1 base and J by 2 bases, with 2 bases of the junction left unmatched. This CDR3 contains 15 residues. In DNA form, the CDR3 reads TGTGCCAGCAGCTTAGGAGACAGGGGGAACTATGGCTACACCTTC. Translated, it gives CASSLGDRGNYGYTF.

The CDR3 coding sequence is TGTGCCAGCACTATTTTGACAGGAGACTACGAGCAGTACGTC. This sequence encodes CASTILTGDYEQYV. The chain carries TRBV27 and TRBJ2-7, with a weak D call TRBD1 (6 bases). Germline CDR1 and CDR2: MNHEY and SMNVEV (reference sequence). CDR3 length equals 14 residues. Trimming left V 7 bases short and J 3 bases short, with 16 bases between.

This clonotype was detected only a few times. V usage is TRBV4-1 and J usage is TRBJ2-3, with D possibly matching TRBD2 (6 bases). V was shortened by 0 bases and J by 2 bases, with 12 bases between the two germline ends. CDR3 length: 16 residues. Germline CDR1 reads MGHRA; CDR2 reads YSYEKL. The CDR3 protein is CASSQEGGGNTDTQYF. Here the CDR3 DNA reads TGCGCCAGCAGCCAAGAGGGAGGAGGCAACACAGATACGCAGTATTTT.

This chain connects TRBV7-2 to TRBJ1-4, with no clear D. V lost 7 bases and J 5 bases, leaving 17 bases between the germline ends. Germline-derived CDR1 and CDR2 are SGHTA and FQGNSA. The CDR3 loop spans 15 amino acids. The CDR3 loop is CASTLSGRWNEKLFF. CDR3 sequence (DNA): TGTGCCAGCACCCTCAGTGGGAGATGGAATGAAAAACTGTTTTTT.

This clonotype appeared many times. The V and J genes are TRBV7-2 and TRBJ2-3; 13 nucleotides match TRBD2. CDR1 and CDR2 (germline): SGHTA, FQGNSA. The CDR3 contains 15 residues. V shed 5 bases, J shed 4 bases, and the junction held 3 bases outside the gene matches. The CDR3 protein is CASSQGLAGSDTQYF. DNA for the CDR3: TGTGCCAGCAGCCAGGGACTAGCGGGGTCAGATACGCAGTATTTT.

This clonotype was counted only a few times. The rearrangement links TRBV20-1 to TRBJ1-5; a weak D match, TRBD1 (5 bases). Germline CDR1 reads DFQATT; CDR2 reads SNEGSKA (reference sequence). With 6 bases removed from V and 3 bases from J, the gap between germline ends came to 15 bases. This CDR3 has 14 amino acids. DNA of the CDR3: TGCAGTGCAACCTCCAGGGTGAACAATCAGCCCCAGCATTTT. Translating it yields CSATSRVNNQPQHF.

This clonotype was picked up a small number of times. The CDR3 loop reads CASSQDSPWNTEAFF. The CDR3 nucleotides are TGTGCCAGCAGCCAGGACAGCCCGTGGAACACTGAAGCTTTCTTT. The V gene is TRBV7-2, the J gene TRBJ1-1; perhaps TRBD1 as D (6 bases). Germline CDR1 and CDR2: SGHTA and FQGNSA. The CDR3 contains 15 residues. The V end was cut by 5 bases, the J end by 1 base, with 14 bases between.

In this sample, this clonotype turned up many times. The J gene is TRBJ2-2, the V gene TRBV7-6, with 9 bases fitting TRBD1. Per germline, CDR1 SGHVS and CDR2 FNYEAQ. J gave up 9 bases and V 3 bases, and 17 bases lay outside the gene matches. The CDR3 is made up of 18 amino acids. The CDR3 region has the DNA TGTGCCAGCAGCTTCCGCGGTTGGGGGACAGGGCTTCGGAGGGAGCTGTTTTTT. Residues: CASSFRGWGTGLRRELFF.

The CDR3 reads CASSLRDPGQGELLNLNTEAFF. The CDR3 region has the DNA TGTGCCAGCAGTTTACGGGACCCGGGACAGGGGGAACTCCTAAATCTTAACACTGAAGCTTTCTTT. The chain is built from TRBV28 and TRBJ1-1; 11 nucleotides line up with TRBD1. CDR1 is MDHEN and CDR2 is SYDVKM in the germline V gene. This CDR3 contains 22 residues. Unmatched junction bases numbered 22, after V lost 2 bases and J lost 2 bases.

This clonotype was seen a handful of times. V gene TRBV7-2 combines with J gene TRBJ1-4; D unclear. Between the trimmed V and J ends, which lost 0 bases and 4 bases, there was a span of 12 bases. This CDR3 is built from 16 residues. Looked up from germline, CDR1 is SGHTA and CDR2 is FQGNSA. The CDR3 DNA reads TGTGCCAGCAGCTTAGCCTTCAGGTCGGGTAATGAAAAACTGTTTTTT. Its protein product is CASSLAFRSGNEKLFF. Full variable domain (remainder filled in from reference TRBV7-2 and TRBJ1-4): GAGVSQSPSNKVTEKGKDVELRCDPISGHTALYWYRQSLGQGLEFLIYFQGNSAPDKSGLPSDRFSAERTGGSVSTLTIQRTQQEDSAVYLCASSLAFRSGNEKLFFGSGTQLSVL.

The chain is built from TRBV6-2 or TRBV6-3 and TRBJ2-7; possible D gene TRBD2, 5 bases. CDR3 size: 13 residues. From germline, CDR1 is MNHEY and CDR2 SVGEGT. Trimming left V 5 bases short and J 7 bases short, with 15 bases between. This chain's CDR3 is CASSPQDFLEQYV. The CDR3 nucleotides read TGTGCCAGCAGTCCGCAGGACTTCTTAGAGCAGTACGTC.

This chain uses TRBV6-1 with TRBJ2-7; a weak D match, TRBD2 (6 bases). Germline CDR1 MNHNS, CDR2 SASEGT. V was pared by 2 bases and J by 0 bases, with 11 bases between. CDR3 length: 15 amino acids. Here the CDR3 DNA reads TGTGCCAGCAGTGAAAGTGTGGACTACTCCTACGAGCAGTACTTC. This encodes CASSESVDYSYEQYF.